This T cell receptor (beta chain) originates from a study of T cells after yellow fever vaccination. Across the study: Fractions of limited cellularity were prepared by means of SMART-Seq v4 Ultra Low Input. General observations from the study: Most clones from primary vaccination were detected again post-booster (96% CD4, approximately 90% CD8).

The study made its TCR cDNA through 5'RACE template switching. That step introduced a universal primer site along with UMIs. Each CDR3 protein gets one entry after TCRdb re-called the 5' RACE reads with MiXCR. The sample carries about 230,000 distinct CDR3 sequences, approximately 6.3% recorded once. The CDR3 runs to 12 residues. The germline V gene has CDR1 SGHNT and CDR2 YYREEE (reference sequence). This clonotype came up a few times. Its antigen is still unknown. A junction boundary mismatches the germline segment, possibly from a read error. Sample: CD4+ T cells sorted from PBMCs, taken on the day of the yellow fever booster vaccination. The sequence was collected from a young man who received the YFV17D yellow fever vaccine. This chain uses TRBV5-4 with TRBJ1-2, with D unclear. The CDR3 region has the DNA TGTGCCAGCAGCTTGGACAAATTGTTCTGGGCCTTC. It encodes CASSLDKLFWAF.